The 3 T cell receptor beta chains below all came from one sample that was sequenced in a study of CD8+ T cells in alopecia areata. TCR sequencing used cDNA made by reverse transcription of extracted RNA. Produced via immunoSEQ multiplex PCR; TCRdb's table is partial and in-frame only. The sample includes about 74,000 clones, 29% of them seen just once. Described treatment: oral pan-JAK inhibitor, 5-10 mg twice daily. The sample in question was CD8+ T cells sorted from blood, obtained at week 4, from a patient treated with tofacitinib. The origin of the receptors is a human donor with alopecia areata.

This chain links TRBV4-1 with TRBJ2-7, with 9 bases matching TRBD2. Germline V gene sequence: CDR1 MGHRA, CDR2 YSYEKL. There are 18 residues in the CDR3. After removal of 0 bases from V and 0 bases from J, the junction contained 9 bases not matched to a gene. CDR3 in amino acids: CASSQDALAGLISYEQYF. The DNA for the CDR3 is TGCGCCAGCAGCCAAGACGCACTAGCGGGCCTAATCTCCTACGAGCAGTACTTC.

The chain couples TRBV20-1 to TRBJ1-2; D is undetermined. Germline V CDR1 and CDR2: DFQATT, SNEGSKA (reference sequence). V was trimmed by 2 bases and J by 4 bases, leaving 5 bases between them. The CDR3 extends over 11 amino acids. As DNA, the CDR3 is TGCAGTGCTAGATTGCGCTATGGCTACACCTTC. Encoded protein: CSARLRYGYTF.

This clone was seen a handful of times. This rearrangement joins TRBV13 to TRBJ2-5; possible D gene TRBD1, 5 bases. The V gene's germline CDR1 is PRHDT and CDR2 FYEKMQ (reference sequence). The CDR3 totals 14 residues. The V and J ends lost 6 bases and 1 base respectively, with 12 bases between them. The CDR3 nucleotides read TGTGCCAGCAGTCCACAGGTCACCCAAGAGACCCAGTACTTC. It translates to CASSPQVTQETQYF.